This TCR beta chain appears in the sequencing data of a study of T-cell reconstitution after alpha-beta-depleted transplantation in children. Study outcomes and limitations: Hyperexpanded clones declined; after one year, newly produced T cells mostly supplied diversity. Elevated TCRbeta diversity at day 60 was traced, in some patients, to surviving recipient T cells and thymic progenitors.

Construction of the TCRbeta library involved unique molecular identifiers. TCRdb re-analysed the PCR reads in MiXCR, keeping a single row per CDR3 protein. The sample yields 530,000 or so distinct CDR3 sequences, more than 20% seen once. Concerning this clonotype itself: Its antigen is unidentified.

The germline gives CDR1 SGHRS, CDR2 YFSETQ. V lost 7 bases to trimming and J lost 9 bases; unmatched junction nucleotides: 16. The CDR3 length is 15 residues. The receptor's source is a boy in the first two years of life with Wiskott-Aldrich syndrome, due to receive a stem cell transplant. V is TRBV5-1 and J is TRBJ2-1; 7 positions agree with TRBD2. The source material was PBMCs, sampled before TCRalphabeta/CD19-depleted stem cell transplant. CDR3 loop: CASAPRAGVQLEQFF. The DNA for the CDR3 is TGCGCCAGCGCCCCCCGGGCGGGAGTACAACTTGAGCAGTTCTTC.